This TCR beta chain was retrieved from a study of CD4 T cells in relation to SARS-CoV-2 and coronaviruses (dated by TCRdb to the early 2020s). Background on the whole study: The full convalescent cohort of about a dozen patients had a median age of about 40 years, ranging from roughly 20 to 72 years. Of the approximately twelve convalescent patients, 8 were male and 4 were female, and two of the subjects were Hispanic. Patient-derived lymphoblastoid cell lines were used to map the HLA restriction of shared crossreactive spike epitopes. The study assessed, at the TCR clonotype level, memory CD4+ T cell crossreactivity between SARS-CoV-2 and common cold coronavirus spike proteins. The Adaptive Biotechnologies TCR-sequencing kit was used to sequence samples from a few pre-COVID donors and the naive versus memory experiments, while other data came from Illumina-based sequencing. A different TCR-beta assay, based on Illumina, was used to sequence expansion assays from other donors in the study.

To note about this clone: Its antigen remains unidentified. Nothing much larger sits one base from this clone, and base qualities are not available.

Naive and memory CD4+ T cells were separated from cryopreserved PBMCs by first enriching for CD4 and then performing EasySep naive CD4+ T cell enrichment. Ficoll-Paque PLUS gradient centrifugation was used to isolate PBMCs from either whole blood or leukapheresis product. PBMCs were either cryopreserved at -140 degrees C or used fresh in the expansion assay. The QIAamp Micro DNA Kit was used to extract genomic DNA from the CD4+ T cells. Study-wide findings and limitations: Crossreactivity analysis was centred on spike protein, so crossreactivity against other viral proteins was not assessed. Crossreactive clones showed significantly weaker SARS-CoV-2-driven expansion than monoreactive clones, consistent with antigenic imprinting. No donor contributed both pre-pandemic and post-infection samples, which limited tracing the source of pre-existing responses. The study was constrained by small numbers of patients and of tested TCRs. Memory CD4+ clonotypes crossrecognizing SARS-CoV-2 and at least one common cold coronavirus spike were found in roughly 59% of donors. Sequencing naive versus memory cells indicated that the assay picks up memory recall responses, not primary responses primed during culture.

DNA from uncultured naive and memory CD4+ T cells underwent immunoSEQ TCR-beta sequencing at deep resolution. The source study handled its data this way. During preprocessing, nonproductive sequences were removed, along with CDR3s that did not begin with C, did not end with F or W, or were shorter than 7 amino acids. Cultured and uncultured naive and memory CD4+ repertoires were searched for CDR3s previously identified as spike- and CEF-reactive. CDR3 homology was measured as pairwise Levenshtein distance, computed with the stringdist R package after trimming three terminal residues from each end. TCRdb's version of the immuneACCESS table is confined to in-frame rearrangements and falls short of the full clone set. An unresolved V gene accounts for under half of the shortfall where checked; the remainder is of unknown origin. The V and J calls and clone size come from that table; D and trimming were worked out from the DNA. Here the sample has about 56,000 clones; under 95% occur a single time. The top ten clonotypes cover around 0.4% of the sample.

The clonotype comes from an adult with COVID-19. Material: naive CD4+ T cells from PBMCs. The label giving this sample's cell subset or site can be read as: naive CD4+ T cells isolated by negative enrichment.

The DNA sequence is TGTGCCAGCAGTTCAGGGACAGGGAATAATTCACCCCTCCACTTT. Its translation reads: CASSSGTGNNSPLHF. The chain is made from TRBV28 and TRBJ1-6, with 9 central nucleotides matching TRBD1. Clipping removes 4 bases from V and 5 bases from J, with 3 as the unmatched junction base count. In the germline V gene, CDR1 corresponds to MDHEN and CDR2 to SYDVKM. From the cysteine through the phenylalanine, the CDR3 covers 15 amino acids. Solely the CDR3 DNA is kept, with 45 bases framed from the first base.